Shown below are 9 T cell receptor beta chains from a single sample sequenced in a study of blood T cells in healthy people across ages. Next came a second PCR, run for 7 to 11 cycles, which used a sample-barcoded 5' primer along with a J-beta primer mix. TCRdb reanalysed the 5' RACE reads using MiXCR and keeps one entry per CDR3 protein. There are a few hundred thousand distinct CDR3 sequences in the sample; about 25% occur only once, and roughly 20% lies in the top ten. The sequenced sample consisted of blood. The receptors come from a woman in her 70s in good health.

This chain uses TRBV19 with TRBJ2-2; tentative D call: TRBD1 (6 bases). V was clipped by 1 base and J by 4 bases, with 10 bases between them. Germline CDR1 LNHDA, CDR2 SQIVND (reference sequence). The CDR3 runs 15 residues. CDR3 sequence: CASSIATGITGELFF. DNA of the CDR3: TGTGCCAGTAGTATAGCGACAGGAATCACCGGGGAGCTGTTTTTT.

The sample holds a few counts of this clonotype. The rearrangement links TRBV2 to TRBJ2-7; 7 nucleotides match TRBD1. CDR1 and CDR2 (germline): SNHLY, FYNNEI. After removal of 4 bases from V and 3 bases from J, the junction contained 6 bases not matched to a gene. This CDR3 is built from 14 residues. The CDR3 spells CASSGGRGNYEQYF. As DNA, the CDR3 is TGTGCCAGCAGTGGAGGCAGGGGGAACTACGAGCAGTACTTC. The full variable domain, its missing parts supplied by reference TRBV2 and TRBJ2-7, is EPEVTQTPSHQVTQMGQEVILRCVPISNHLYFYWYRQILGQKVEFLVSFYNNEISEKSEIFDDQFSVERPDGSNFTLKIRSTKLEDSAMYFCASSGGRGNYEQYFGPGTRLTVT.

This clonotype was recorded a few times. This chain connects TRBV6-6 to TRBJ1-1; D possibly corresponds to TRBD1 (6 bases). The CDR3 contains 12 residues. Trimming stripped 2 bases from V and 7 bases from J, with 8 bases between. Germline CDR1 is MNHNY and CDR2 is SVGAGI (reference sequence). This CDR3 is CASSYRGNEAFF. The CDR3 DNA sequence: TGTGCCAGCAGTTACAGGGGGAATGAAGCTTTCTTT.

The J gene is TRBJ2-1, the V gene TRBV14; D gene ambiguous. Germline V gives CDR1 SGHDN, CDR2 FVKESK. This CDR3 comprises 14 residues. V dropped 6 bases and J dropped 0 bases, with 9 bases sitting between them. The CDR3 DNA follows: TGTGCCAGCAGTATAAGGAGCTCCTACAATGAGCAGTTCTTC. Encoded protein: CASSIRSSYNEQFF.

This clonotype came up a few times. The chain uses TRBV7-8 and TRBJ2-3, with D unresolved. V dropped 6 bases and J dropped 5 bases, with 15 bases sitting between them. The germline V gene has CDR1 SGHVS and CDR2 FQNEAQ. The CDR3 consists of 14 residues. The CDR3 here is CASSSRPIQDTQYF. The CDR3 DNA is TGTGCCAGCAGTTCAAGGCCGATCCAAGATACGCAGTATTTT.

This clonotype was detected only a few times. The gene calls are TRBV12-3 or TRBV12-4 and TRBJ2-1, with 12 bases matching TRBD2. Trimming at V came to 6 bases and at J to 7 bases, leaving 7 bases not matched to a gene. There are 15 residues in the CDR3. CDR3 region: CASSSRGLAGNEQFF. As DNA, the CDR3 is TGTGCCAGCAGCTCCCGCGGACTAGCGGGGAATGAGCAGTTCTTC.

V is TRBV27 and J is TRBJ2-1, with 11 bases lining up with TRBD2. Unmatched junction bases numbered 14, after V lost 7 bases and J lost 6 bases. The CDR3 has 17 amino acids. CDR1 and CDR2 (germline): MNHEY, SMNVEV (reference sequence). For the CDR3, the DNA is TGTGCCAGCACCCGGACTAGCGGGTACGTTCGTGGCAATGAGCAGTTCTTC. It encodes CASTRTSGYVRGNEQFF.

The V call is TRBV7-6, the J call TRBJ2-3; D gene uncertain. Germline CDR1 and CDR2: SGHVS and FNYEAQ. Trimming pared 5 bases from V and 6 bases from J, leaving 9 bases between. This CDR3 comprises 12 residues. CDR3 nucleotide sequence: TGTGCCAGCAGCCACGCCCTGGATACGCAGTATTTT. Translating gives CASSHALDTQYF.

J is TRBJ1-4 and V is TRBV20-1, with a weak D call TRBD1 (6 bases). In germline, CDR1 is DFQATT, CDR2 SNEGSKA (reference sequence). The CDR3 has 16 amino acids. V gave up 0 bases and J gave up 6 bases, with 17 bases separating them. DNA of the CDR3: TGCAGTGCTAGAGAATGGGGGGGCAGGATAGATGAAAAACTGTTTTTT. Protein product: CSAREWGGRIDEKLFF.